The 2 T cell receptor beta chains listed next were all sequenced from one sample in a study of radiation and T cells in renal cell carcinoma. Noted time point: blood 2 weeks post-SBRT. This sample's treatment: 15 Gy SBRT to primary tumor, nephrectomy 4 weeks later. This table comes from immunoSEQ multiplex PCR, and its TCRdb copy is limited to in-frame clones, with some not included. The table shows 100,000 to 150,000 clones, with roughly four fifths occurring only once. Sequencing used blood, obtained from a patient whose treatment included radiotherapy and nephrectomy. These receptors came from a man aged 50 to 59 with renal cell carcinoma.

The chain carries TRBV5-6 and TRBJ1-5, with D perhaps matching TRBD1 (6 bases). CDR3 length equals 14 residues. Trimming pared 4 bases from V and 2 bases from J, leaving 10 bases between. From germline, CDR1 is SGHDT and CDR2 YYEEEE. The CDR3 loop reads CASSIQGGNQPQHF. In DNA form, the CDR3 reads TGTGCCAGCAGCATACAGGGAGGCAATCAGCCCCAGCATTTT.

The chain carries TRBV5-6 and TRBJ2-7; D ambiguous. This CDR3 is built from 11 residues. CDR1 is SGHDT and CDR2 is YYEEEE in the germline V gene. Trimming took 4 bases from V and 4 from J, leaving 6 bases between them. CDR3 sequence: CASSAHYEQYF. CDR3 DNA: TGTGCCAGCAGCGCCCATTACGAGCAGTACTTC.